Sequencing of this T cell receptor (beta chain) was carried out in a study of blood T cell repertoires in COVID-19. In the study overall: The origin of the acute and convalescent COVID-19 samples was the United States, Italy and Spain.

Per the original methods: Reference gene primer amplification in the assay estimated nucleated cell counts. Generated by immunoSEQ multiplex PCR, the TCRdb table keeps only in-frame clones and is missing some. V and J calls and clone size are given by that table; D and trimming were obtained from the DNA. The data contain about 260,000 clones, approximately 87% of them singletons. CDR1 and CDR2 (germline): SGHKS, YYEKEE (reference sequence). The CDR3 totals 15 residues. Note on this clone: Compared with germline, one end of the junction differs, possibly owing to a read error.

This clonotype was sampled from a man in his 60s who had recovered from COVID-19. Sequencing was carried out using peripheral blood. V and J are TRBV5-5 and TRBJ1-1; TRBD1 might be the D (6 bases). The CDR3 DNA is TGTGCCAGCAGACTATACAGGGTCTTGAAAACTGAAGCTTTCTTT. Its protein product is CASRLYRVLKTEAFF.